This T cell receptor (beta chain) was identified during a study of T cells after yellow fever vaccination. The study's findings and limits: Post-booster repertoires again held most primary-vaccination clones (about 96% CD4, 88% CD8). Though weaker, the secondary response peaked faster, on day 5 versus 15.

About this clonotype itself: The antigen is undetermined.

CDR1 is SGHDN, CDR2 FVKESK, per germline. The junction had 6 bases not matched to a gene; V was cut back by 5 bases and J by 6 bases. This CDR3 region has 14 residues. Researchers made TCR cDNA using 5'RACE template switching, and this step added a universal primer site and UMIs. TCRdb fed the 5' RACE reads into MiXCR, producing one record per CDR3 protein. In the table there are some 500,000 distinct CDR3 sequences, approximately 12% of which are singletons. The sequencing used PBMCs, collected on the day of the yellow fever booster vaccination. The rearrangement uses TRBV14 and TRBJ2-1; 8 bases are a match to TRBD2. The TCR was taken from a man between 25 and 39 years old who received the YFV17D yellow fever vaccine. The CDR3 loop reads CASSNSGSSNEQFF. CDR3 bases: TGTGCCAGCAGCAACAGCGGGAGTAGCAATGAGCAGTTCTTC. Drawing the rest from reference TRBV14 and TRBJ2-1, the complete variable domain is EAGVTQFPSHSVIEKGQTVTLRCDPISGHDNLYWYRRVMGKEIKFLLHFVKESKQDESGMPNNRFLAERTGGTYSTLKVQPAELEDSGVYFCASSNSGSSNEQFFGPGTRLTVL.